Listed below are T cell receptor beta chains from one sample, sequenced in a study of T cells in Graves' hyperthyroidism and ophthalmopathy. TCRdb redid the calling of the multiplex PCR reads with MiXCR, one entry per CDR3 protein. The table includes under 650,000 distinct CDR3 sequences, about 16% detected once. Source material: blood. The receptor set was obtained from a woman aged 25-40 years with Graves' hyperthyroidism. The CDR3 runs from the conserved cysteine through the conserved F or W. D genes are given only for firm matches. The size field is filled for only some rows; it gives once, few, many or a size class.

many	TRBV6-2/TRBV6-3	TRBJ2-7	TRBD2	17	CASSYSKREAFSYEQYF	TGTGCCAGCAGTTACTCAAAGCGGGAGGCGTTTTCCTACGAGCAGTACTTC
.	TRBV5-1	TRBJ2-1	TRBD2	16	CASSLFAGAQYNEQFF	TGCGCCAGCAGCTTGTTTGCGGGAGCTCAATACAATGAGCAGTTCTTC
few	TRBV10-2	TRBJ2-1	TRBD2	16	CASSKRLAGVSNEQFF	TGCGCCAGCAGTAAAAGACTAGCGGGAGTATCCAATGAGCAGTTCTTC
many	TRBV7-3	TRBJ2-2	.	14	CASSFSGHTGELFF	TGTGCCAGCAGCTTCAGCGGTCACACCGGGGAGCTGTTTTTT
many	TRBV11-2	TRBJ2-2	.	13	CASSVANTGELFF	TGTGCCAGCAGCGTAGCGAACACCGGGGAGCTGTTTTTT
.	TRBV12-3/TRBV12-4	TRBJ2-7	TRBD2	14	CASTRTSGRPEQYF	TGTGCCAGCACCCGGACTAGCGGGAGACCCGAGCAGTACTTC
many	TRBV28	TRBJ1-4	.	16	CASSFGRGTTNEKLFF	TGTGCCAGCAGTTTTGGAAGGGGAACAACTAATGAAAAACTGTTTTTT
.	TRBV5-1	TRBJ2-3	TRBD2	14	CASHSGRRSDTQYF	TGCGCCAGCCATAGCGGGAGGAGATCAGATACGCAGTATTTT
.	TRBV6-1	TRBJ1-1	.	12	CASTRFGTEAFF	TGTGCCAGCACCAGATTCGGCACTGAAGCTTTCTTT
many	TRBV28	TRBJ2-7	.	14	CASSLDAVSYEQYF	TGTGCCAGCAGTTTGGATGCAGTCTCCTACGAGCAGTACTTC
many	TRBV7-9	TRBJ2-3	.	18	CASSLSLFRTTSTDTQYF	TGTGCCAGCAGCTTAAGTTTATTCCGAACTACTAGCACAGATACGCAGTATTTT
many	TRBV6-1	TRBJ1-1	.	13	CASSEGGLTEAFF	TGTGCCAGCAGTGAGGGAGGGTTGACTGAAGCTTTCTTT
.	TRBV15	TRBJ2-7	TRBD1	15	CATSRDLGQRNEQYF	TGTGCCACCAGCAGAGATCTGGGACAGCGGAACGAGCAGTACTTC
few	TRBV12-3/TRBV12-4	TRBJ2-6	.	14	CASKRGTGANVLTF	TGTGCCAGCAAAAGGGGTACTGGGGCCAACGTCCTGACTTTC
many	TRBV12-3/TRBV12-4	TRBJ2-1	TRBD2	17	CASTDRTSGTSYNEQFF	TGTGCCAGCACCGACCGGACTAGCGGGACCTCCTACAATGAGCAGTTCTTC
many	TRBV7-9	TRBJ2-7	TRBD2	14	CASSPGAGGLEQYF	TGTGCCAGCAGTCCGGGAGCGGGAGGGTTGGAGCAGTACTTC
few	TRBV19	TRBJ2-2	.	14	CASSIGQGTGELFF	TGTGCCAGTAGTATAGGCCAAGGGACCGGGGAGCTGTTTTTT
.	TRBV5-6	TRBJ2-4	.	14	CASSPGSIKNIQYF	TGTGCCAGCAGCCCCGGGAGTATCAAAAACATTCAGTACTTC
.	TRBV5-4	TRBJ1-2	.	14	CASSLGTDLWGYTF	TGTGCCAGCAGCTTGGGGACGGATCTCTGGGGCTACACCTTC
many	TRBV7-9	TRBJ1-1	.	14	CASSLDPEYTEAFF	TGTGCCAGCAGCTTAGATCCAGAGTACACTGAAGCTTTCTTT
many	TRBV20-1	TRBJ1-1	.	13	CSARGTLNTEAFF	TGCAGTGCTAGAGGCACCCTGAACACTGAAGCTTTCTTT
few	TRBV24-1	TRBJ2-5	.	15	CATSAVTGVQETQYF	TGTGCCACCAGTGCGGTAACGGGAGTCCAAGAGACCCAGTACTTC
many	TRBV28	TRBJ1-5	.	16	CASTHRWGGSNQPQHF	TGTGCCAGCACCCATAGATGGGGGGGTAGCAATCAGCCCCAGCATTTT
many	TRBV2	TRBJ2-7	.	13	CASSEQGWGEQYF	TGTGCCAGCAGTGAACAGGGATGGGGGGAGCAGTACTTC
many	TRBV20-1	TRBJ2-7	.	15	CSARENRGSSYEQYF	TGCAGTGCTAGAGAGAATAGGGGTAGCTCCTACGAGCAGTACTTC
.	TRBV3-1	TRBJ2-1	.	11	CASSFDSEQFF	TGTGCCAGCAGCTTCGACAGTGAGCAGTTCTTC
many	TRBV12-3/TRBV12-4	TRBJ2-1	.	14	CANILALSYNEQFF	TGTGCCAATATTCTAGCGCTCTCCTACAATGAGCAGTTCTTC
many	TRBV4-1	TRBJ2-7	.	14	CASSQEQLSYEQYF	TGCGCCAGCAGCCAAGAGCAGCTCTCCTACGAGCAGTACTTC
few	TRBV28	TRBJ2-2	.	15	CASSSPVGVTGELFF	TGTGCCAGCAGTTCCCCCGTGGGGGTCACCGGGGAGCTGTTTTTT
.	TRBV6-5	TRBJ2-4	.	15	CASSSLGITKNIQYF	TGTGCCAGCAGTTCCCTGGGAATTACCAAAAACATTCAGTACTTC
few	TRBV7-6	TRBJ2-2	TRBD1	16	CASSFRRDSHTGELFF	TGTGCCAGCAGCTTCCGCCGGGACAGTCACACCGGGGAGCTGTTTTTT
many	TRBV30	TRBJ2-7	TRBD1	13	CAWSRDRDQEQYF	TGTGCCTGGAGTAGGGACAGGGATCAGGAGCAGTACTTC
many	TRBV7-2	TRBJ1-5	.	16	CASSSGRRDGNQPQHF	TGTGCCAGCAGCTCAGGGAGGAGGGACGGCAATCAGCCCCAGCATTTT
many	TRBV6-1	TRBJ2-7	TRBD1	14	CASRNGQGAYEQYF	TGTGCCAGCAGGAACGGACAGGGGGCCTACGAGCAGTACTTC
few	TRBV30	TRBJ1-5	.	15	CAWSEGLLGNQPQHF	TGTGCCTGGAGTGAGGGTCTCCTTGGCAATCAGCCCCAGCATTTT
many	TRBV6-2/TRBV6-3	TRBJ1-1	.	16	CASSTPTDRWYTEAFF	TGTGCCAGCAGTACGCCGACAGACAGGTGGTACACTGAAGCTTTCTTT
many	TRBV5-1	TRBJ2-1	TRBD2	14	CASSWGTSGSEQFF	TGCGCCAGCAGCTGGGGGACTAGCGGGAGTGAGCAGTTCTTC
many	TRBV6-1	TRBJ2-5	TRBD2	16	CASSRGLAGTAETQYF	TGTGCCAGCAGTCGCGGACTAGCGGGAACCGCGGAGACCCAGTACTTC
few	TRBV3-1	TRBJ2-5	.	13	CASSLSRRETQYF	TGTGCCAGCAGCCTGAGTCGTCGGGAGACCCAGTACTTC
few	TRBV6-1	TRBJ1-2	.	18	CASSDPGEGIPALYGYTF	TGTGCCAGCAGCGATCCAGGGGAAGGTATTCCCGCCCTCTATGGCTACACCTTC
.	TRBV7-9	TRBJ1-1	.	14	CASSTHGTQTEAFF	TGTGCCAGCAGCACCCACGGGACACAGACTGAAGCTTTCTTT
many	TRBV12-3/TRBV12-4	TRBJ1-2	.	12	CASSFQGSGYTF	TGTGCCAGCAGTTTTCAGGGGTCTGGCTACACCTTC
many	TRBV7-2	TRBJ2-1	TRBD2	18	CASSLTSGKVLGYNEQFF	TGTGCCAGCAGCCTAACTAGCGGGAAGGTTTTGGGCTACAATGAGCAGTTCTTC
.	TRBV5-6	TRBJ2-7	TRBD1	13	CASSSDREWEQYF	TGTGCCAGCAGCTCCGACAGGGAGTGGGAGCAGTACTTC
.	TRBV12-3/TRBV12-4	TRBJ1-6	.	15	CASSLVGRSNSPLHF	TGTGCCAGCAGTTTGGTGGGACGCTCTAATTCACCCCTCCACTTT